A selection of T cell receptor beta chains follows, all from one sample in a study of OX40 agonist ivuxolimab in advanced cancers. Data came from immunoSEQ multiplex PCR; TCRdb stores just in-frame clones and leaves some out. The data contain about 30,000 clones, 80% to 85% of them singletons. This sample comprised CD4+ or CD8+ T cells sorted from blood, obtained in a trial of the OX40 agonist ivuxolimab. The source is an adult with an advanced solid tumor such as melanoma, head and neck, liver or kidney cancer. Both conserved end residues are part of each CDR3. Each record gives: V gene, J gene, clone size, D gene, CDR3 protein, CDR3 DNA. A D gene is named only where the DNA matches it firmly. The size entry is marked missing in some rows and otherwise reads once, few, many or a size class.

V gene: TRBV9
J gene: TRBJ1-3
clone size: once
D gene: -
CDR3 protein: CASSVGGGSGNTIYF
CDR3 DNA: TGTGCCAGCAGCGTCGGCGGGGGCTCTGGAAACACCATATATTTT

V gene: TRBV5-1
J gene: TRBJ2-7
clone size: -
D gene: -
CDR3 protein: CASSLGGYEQYF
CDR3 DNA: TGCGCCAGCAGCTTGGGCGGGTACGAGCAGTACTTC

V gene: TRBV9
J gene: TRBJ1-1
clone size: few
D gene: TRBD1
CDR3 protein: CASSPRDSYTEAFF
CDR3 DNA: TGTGCCAGCAGCCCCAGGGACAGCTACACTGAAGCTTTCTTT

V gene: TRBV30
J gene: TRBJ2-7
clone size: -
D gene: -
CDR3 protein: CAWRGQGSYEQYF
CDR3 DNA: TGTGCCTGGAGGGGCCAGGGGTCCTACGAGCAGTACTTC

V gene: TRBV27
J gene: TRBJ2-7
clone size: -
D gene: -
CDR3 protein: CASSLSGLGDLYEQYF
CDR3 DNA: TGTGCCAGCAGTTTATCCGGGCTGGGGGACCTCTACGAGCAGTACTTC

V gene: TRBV7-9
J gene: TRBJ2-7
clone size: -
D gene: -
CDR3 protein: CASSSGGYYEQYF
CDR3 DNA: TGTGCCAGCAGCTCGGGTGGATACTACGAGCAGTACTTC

V gene: TRBV5-4
J gene: TRBJ2-7
clone size: -
D gene: -
CDR3 protein: CASSPNDGVPEQYF
CDR3 DNA: TGTGCCAGCAGCCCGAACGACGGGGTTCCCGAGCAGTACTTC

V gene: TRBV19
J gene: TRBJ2-1
clone size: -
D gene: TRBD2
CDR3 protein: CASSPRDYRPSYNEQFF
CDR3 DNA: TGTGCCAGTAGTCCCCGGGACTACCGACCCTCCTACAATGAGCAGTTCTTC

V gene: TRBV5-1
J gene: TRBJ1-3
clone size: -
D gene: TRBD1
CDR3 protein: CASSLRPGDSSSGNTIYF
CDR3 DNA: TGCGCCAGCAGCTTGCGGCCGGGGGACAGTAGCTCTGGAAACACCATATATTTT

V gene: TRBV19
J gene: TRBJ1-5
clone size: once
D gene: TRBD1
CDR3 protein: CASSFQTGLETQHF
CDR3 DNA: TGTGCCAGTAGTTTTCAGACAGGGTTGGAGACCCAGCATTTT

V gene: TRBV9
J gene: TRBJ1-3
clone size: once
D gene: -
CDR3 protein: CASSVDGSLGNTIYF
CDR3 DNA: TGTGCCAGCAGCGTAGACGGGTCGCTTGGAAACACCATATATTTT

V gene: TRBV28
J gene: TRBJ2-1
clone size: -
D gene: -
CDR3 protein: CASTVLPNEQFF
CDR3 DNA: TGTGCCAGCACCGTGCTCCCCAATGAGCAGTTCTTC

V gene: TRBV18
J gene: TRBJ1-3
clone size: -
D gene: -
CDR3 protein: CASLEVPISSGNTIYF
CDR3 DNA: TGTGCCAGCCTGGAAGTCCCGATTAGCTCTGGAAACACCATATATTTT

V gene: TRBV27
J gene: TRBJ2-2
clone size: -
D gene: -
CDR3 protein: CASSLFQTGELFF
CDR3 DNA: TGTGCCAGCAGTTTATTCCAGACCGGGGAGCTGTTTTTT

V gene: TRBV7-9
J gene: TRBJ2-1
clone size: -
D gene: -
CDR3 protein: CASSVARFGYNEQFF
CDR3 DNA: TGTGCCAGCAGCGTGGCCCGATTCGGTTACAATGAGCAGTTCTTC

V gene: TRBV27
J gene: TRBJ2-7
clone size: many
D gene: -
CDR3 protein: CASSLNHEQYF
CDR3 DNA: TGTGCCAGCAGTTTAAACCACGAGCAGTACTTC

V gene: TRBV28
J gene: TRBJ1-1
clone size: -
D gene: -
CDR3 protein: CASSPTENTEAFF
CDR3 DNA: TGTGCCAGCAGTCCAACAGAGAACACTGAAGCTTTCTTT

V gene: TRBV9
J gene: TRBJ2-3
clone size: -
D gene: -
CDR3 protein: CASSVVGGQDTQYF
CDR3 DNA: TGTGCCAGCAGCGTAGTGGGGGGGCAAGATACGCAGTATTTT

V gene: TRBV7-3
J gene: TRBJ1-2
clone size: -
D gene: -
CDR3 protein: CASSLTGSENYGYTF
CDR3 DNA: TGTGCCAGCAGCTTAACGGGGAGCGAGAACTATGGCTACACCTTC

V gene: TRBV5-6
J gene: TRBJ2-5
clone size: -
D gene: TRBD2
CDR3 protein: CASSLALAGAAQYF
CDR3 DNA: TGTGCCAGCAGCTTGGCTCTAGCGGGAGCGGCCCAGTACTTC

V gene: TRBV4-3
J gene: TRBJ2-6
clone size: -
D gene: -
CDR3 protein: CASSPKVPGRWTLGANVLTF
CDR3 DNA: TGCGCCAGCAGCCCAAAAGTTCCGGGACGGTGGACTCTGGGGGCCAACGTCCTGACTTTC

V gene: TRBV5-1
J gene: TRBJ1-2
clone size: once
D gene: TRBD1
CDR3 protein: CASSLRGQDYGYTF
CDR3 DNA: TGCGCCAGCAGCTTGCGGGGACAGGACTATGGCTACACCTTC

V gene: TRBV19
J gene: TRBJ2-1
clone size: -
D gene: -
CDR3 protein: CASHITGHNEQFF
CDR3 DNA: TGTGCCAGTCATATTACAGGGCACAATGAGCAGTTCTTC

V gene: TRBV28
J gene: TRBJ1-2
clone size: -
D gene: TRBD1
CDR3 protein: CASSPLQGVNGYTF
CDR3 DNA: TGTGCCAGCAGTCCTCTCCAGGGGGTGAATGGCTACACCTTC

V gene: TRBV4-3
J gene: TRBJ1-2
clone size: -
D gene: -
CDR3 protein: CASSQDRGGAYGYTF
CDR3 DNA: TGCGCCAGCAGCCAAGATAGGGGAGGGGCCTATGGCTACACCTTC

V gene: TRBV15
J gene: TRBJ2-2
clone size: -
D gene: TRBD1
CDR3 protein: CATSREGGANTGELFF
CDR3 DNA: TGTGCCACCAGCAGAGAAGGGGGCGCGAACACCGGGGAGCTGTTTTTT

V gene: TRBV28
J gene: TRBJ1-1
clone size: -
D gene: -
CDR3 protein: CASSFSGSTEAFF
CDR3 DNA: TGTGCCAGCAGTTTTAGCGGGTCCACTGAAGCTTTCTTT

V gene: TRBV5-1
J gene: TRBJ1-2
clone size: once
D gene: -
CDR3 protein: CASSPAAGLNYGYTF
CDR3 DNA: TGCGCCAGCAGCCCCGCCGCGGGTCTTAACTATGGCTACACCTTC

V gene: TRBV4-1
J gene: TRBJ1-2
clone size: -
D gene: -
CDR3 protein: CASSQEGRDIYGYTF
CDR3 DNA: TGCGCCAGCAGCCAAGAGGGCAGGGATATCTATGGCTACACCTTC

V gene: TRBV4-2
J gene: TRBJ2-7
clone size: -
D gene: TRBD2
CDR3 protein: CASSQDSGLAEYEQYF
CDR3 DNA: TGTGCCAGCAGCCAAGATTCCGGACTAGCGGAGTACGAGCAGTACTTC

V gene: TRBV4-3
J gene: TRBJ2-7
clone size: -
D gene: TRBD2
CDR3 protein: CASSQVVAGAYEQYF
CDR3 DNA: TGCGCCAGCAGCCAAGTAGTAGCGGGGGCCTACGAGCAGTACTTC

V gene: TRBV14
J gene: TRBJ2-7
clone size: -
D gene: TRBD2
CDR3 protein: CASSQSSGSKQYF
CDR3 DNA: TGTGCCAGCAGCCAATCTAGCGGGAGCAAGCAGTACTTC

V gene: TRBV12-2
J gene: TRBJ2-1
clone size: -
D gene: -
CDR3 protein: CASRLAIRGLKQFF
CDR3 DNA: TGTGCAAGTCGCTTAGCGATTAGGGGACTGAAGCAGTTCTTC

V gene: TRBV14
J gene: TRBJ2-5
clone size: -
D gene: TRBD2
CDR3 protein: CASSLGLAGDPGTQYF
CDR3 DNA: TGTGCCAGCAGCCTCGGACTAGCGGGAGACCCCGGGACCCAGTACTTC

V gene: TRBV27
J gene: TRBJ2-7
clone size: -
D gene: -
CDR3 protein: CASSSGIRMDEQYF
CDR3 DNA: TGTGCCAGCAGTTCGGGAATCCGAATGGACGAGCAGTACTTC

V gene: TRBV2
J gene: TRBJ1-5
clone size: few
D gene: -
CDR3 protein: CASSETFSNQPQHF
CDR3 DNA: TGTGCCAGCAGTGAGACTTTTTCCAATCAGCCCCAGCATTTT

V gene: TRBV5-6
J gene: TRBJ2-7
clone size: -
D gene: TRBD2
CDR3 protein: CASSAGLGGSYEQYF
CDR3 DNA: TGTGCCAGCAGCGCCGGACTAGGAGGGTCCTACGAGCAGTACTTC

V gene: TRBV4-3
J gene: TRBJ2-7
clone size: -
D gene: TRBD1
CDR3 protein: CASSQSGTGAYEQYF
CDR3 DNA: TGCGCCAGCAGCCAATCCGGGACAGGGGCGTACGAGCAGTACTTC

V gene: TRBV7-9
J gene: TRBJ1-2
clone size: -
D gene: -
CDR3 protein: CASSQAGQRTNYGYTF
CDR3 DNA: TGTGCCAGCAGTCAGGCCGGACAGCGGACTAACTATGGCTACACCTTC

V gene: TRBV10-3
J gene: TRBJ2-7
clone size: -
D gene: TRBD1
CDR3 protein: CAISRDRSYEQYF
CDR3 DNA: TGTGCCATCAGTCGGGACAGATCCTACGAGCAGTACTTC

V gene: TRBV7-6
J gene: TRBJ2-3
clone size: -
D gene: -
CDR3 protein: CASSLAPGSNTDTQYF
CDR3 DNA: TGTGCCAGCAGCTTAGCGCCGGGCAGTAACACAGATACGCAGTATTTT

V gene: TRBV11-2
J gene: TRBJ1-1
clone size: -
D gene: -
CDR3 protein: CASSLEGYLNTEAFF
CDR3 DNA: TGTGCCAGCAGCTTAGAAGGGTATCTGAACACTGAAGCTTTCTTT

V gene: TRBV6-5
J gene: TRBJ2-7
clone size: -
D gene: -
CDR3 protein: CASSLDGSPAYEQYF
CDR3 DNA: TGTGCCAGCAGCCTCGACGGATCCCCGGCCTACGAGCAGTACTTC

V gene: TRBV21-1
J gene: TRBJ2-1
clone size: -
D gene: -
CDR3 protein: CASRNWVSPGLAIDEQFF
CDR3 DNA: TGTGCCAGCAGGAATTGGGTCTCACCGGGACTAGCTATCGATGAGCAGTTCTTC

V gene: TRBV6-4
J gene: TRBJ1-5
clone size: -
D gene: -
CDR3 protein: CASSAAVGQPQHF
CDR3 DNA: TGTGCCAGCAGCGCGGCGGTTGGGCAGCCCCAGCATTTT

V gene: TRBV13
J gene: TRBJ2-7
clone size: -
D gene: TRBD1
CDR3 protein: CASSTLGTGAREQYF
CDR3 DNA: TGTGCCAGCAGCACCTTAGGAACAGGGGCTCGCGAGCAGTACTTC

V gene: TRBV9
J gene: TRBJ2-7
clone size: once
D gene: -
CDR3 protein: CASSVETGGPYEQYF
CDR3 DNA: TGTGCCAGCAGCGTAGAAACCGGGGGACCTTACGAGCAGTACTTC

V gene: TRBV11-3
J gene: TRBJ2-1
clone size: -
D gene: TRBD2
CDR3 protein: CASSSSGGMLFF
CDR3 DNA: TGTGCCAGCAGCTCTAGCGGGGGGATGCTGTTCTTC

V gene: TRBV7-6
J gene: TRBJ2-1
clone size: -
D gene: TRBD2
CDR3 protein: CASSLVLAGGPNNEQFF
CDR3 DNA: TGTGCCAGCAGCTTAGTCCTAGCGGGAGGGCCCAACAATGAGCAGTTCTTC

V gene: TRBV15
J gene: TRBJ2-6
clone size: -
D gene: -
CDR3 protein: CATSRGSSGANVLTF
CDR3 DNA: TGTGCCACCAGCAGAGGGAGCTCTGGGGCCAACGTCCTGACTTTC